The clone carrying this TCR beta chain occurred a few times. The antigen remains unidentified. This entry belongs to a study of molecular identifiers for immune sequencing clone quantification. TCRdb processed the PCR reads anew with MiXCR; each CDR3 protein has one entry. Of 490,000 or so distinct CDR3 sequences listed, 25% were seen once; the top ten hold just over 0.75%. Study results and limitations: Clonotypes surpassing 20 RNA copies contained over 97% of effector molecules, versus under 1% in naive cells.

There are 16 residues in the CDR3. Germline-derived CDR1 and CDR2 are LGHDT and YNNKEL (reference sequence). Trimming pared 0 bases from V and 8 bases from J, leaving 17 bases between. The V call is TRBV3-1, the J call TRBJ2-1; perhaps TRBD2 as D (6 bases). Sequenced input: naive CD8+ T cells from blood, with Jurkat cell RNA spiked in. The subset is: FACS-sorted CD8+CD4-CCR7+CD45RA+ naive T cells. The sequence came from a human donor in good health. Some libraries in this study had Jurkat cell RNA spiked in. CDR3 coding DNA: TGTGCCAGCAGCCAAGAGCGACTAGTCGTTTCCGATGAGCAGTTCTTC. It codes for CASSQERLVVSDEQFF.